Each of the 9 T cell receptor beta chains below was sequenced from the same sample in a study of cytomegalovirus exposure and HLA in healthy donors. It was with 60 Vbeta and 13 Jbeta primers that the PCR ran. TCRdb's copy holds only in-frame clones and misses some; the assay was immunoSEQ multiplex PCR. Among over 150,000 clones, 75% to 90% were seen once, and the ten largest hold approximately 6.7%. Sample: PBMCs. All receptors come from a man aged 30 to 45 in good health and CMV-seropositive.

This rearrangement joins TRBV7-9 to TRBJ2-3; TRBD2 matches at 8 bases. The CDR3 runs to 14 residues. Germline V gene lookup returns CDR1 SEHNR and CDR2 FQNEAQ (reference sequence). J gave up 1 base and V 5 bases, and 2 bases lay outside the gene matches. The CDR3 spells CASSLSGGTDTQYF. CDR3 DNA sequence: TGTGCCAGCAGCCTTAGCGGGGGCACAGATACGCAGTATTTT.

This chain uses TRBV30 with TRBJ2-5, with 11 bases matching TRBD1. The V gene's germline CDR1 is GTSNPN and CDR2 SVGIG (reference sequence). The CDR3 sequence is 14 residues long. The V gene end was trimmed by 3 bases and the J gene end by 2 bases; junction bases not matched to a gene: 2. This CDR3 reads CAWRRDRGQETQYF. The DNA of the CDR3 is TGTGCCTGGAGGAGGGACAGGGGGCAAGAGACCCAGTACTTC.

Written as DNA, the CDR3 is TGTGCCAGCAGCTGGGGACTAGCGGGGGGCAAGGAGACCCAGTACTTC. Its translation: CASSWGLAGGKETQYF. The rearrangement joins TRBV5-6 to TRBJ2-5, with 15 bases fitting TRBD2. Germline CDR1 is SGHDT and CDR2 is YYEEEE. The CDR3 runs 16 residues. V lost 3 bases to trimming and J lost 5 bases; unmatched junction nucleotides: 5.

The rearrangement joins TRBV5-6 to TRBJ2-7, with D possibly being TRBD1 (6 bases). Per germline, CDR1 SGHDT and CDR2 YYEEEE. The CDR3 is 13 residues long. V dropped 6 bases and J dropped 0 bases, with 10 bases sitting between them. CDR3 amino acids: CASNDRNSYEQYF. Written as DNA, the CDR3 is TGTGCCAGCAATGACAGGAACTCCTACGAGCAGTACTTC. The full variable domain, its missing parts supplied by reference TRBV5-6 and TRBJ2-7, is DAGVTQSPTHLIKTRGQQVTLRCSPKSGHDTVSWYQQALGQGPQFIFQYYEEEERQRGNFPDRFSGHQFPNYSSELNVNALLLGDSALYLCASNDRNSYEQYFGPGTRLTVT.

The table lists this clone with a few counts. The chain has TRBV10-1 and TRBJ2-3; 8 nucleotides match TRBD2. CDR1 is WNHNN, CDR2 SYGVQD, per germline (reference sequence). The CDR3 loop spans 17 amino acids. V dropped 6 bases and J dropped 2; count of bases not matched to a gene: 13. This chain's CDR3 is CASRDPRLAGTTDTQYF. The CDR3 DNA follows: TGCGCCAGCAGAGACCCCCGCCTAGCGGGTACCACAGATACGCAGTATTTT.

This rearrangement joins TRBV14 to TRBJ2-1; 7 bases agree with TRBD2. CDR1 is SGHDN, CDR2 FVKESK, per germline. The CDR3 spans 20 residues. V dropped 0 bases and J dropped 0; count of bases not matched to a gene: 14. The DNA for the CDR3 is TGTGCCAGCAGCCAAGAATCGCTAGCGGAATTTATAACCTCCTACAATGAGCAGTTCTTC. This encodes CASSQESLAEFITSYNEQFF.

This sequence joins TRBV9 and TRBJ2-7; 7 bases are shared with TRBD2. The CDR3 totals 13 residues. V was clipped by 0 bases and J by 7 bases; unmatched bases: 4. The germline V gene encodes CDR1 SGDLS and CDR2 YYNGEE. In DNA form, the CDR3 reads TGTGCCAGCAGCGTAGGGTACGGGGGGGAGCAGTACTTC. Amino acids: CASSVGYGGEQYF. The complete variable domain, with remaining parts taken from reference TRBV9 and TRBJ2-7, reads DSGVTQTPKHLITATGQRVTLRCSPRSGDLSVYWYQQSLDQGLQFLIQYYNGEERAKGNILERFSAQQFPDLHSELNLSSLELGDSALYFCASSVGYGGEQYFGPGTRLTVT.

This clone appeared once. The rearrangement uses TRBV19 and TRBJ2-7, with 8 bases aligning to TRBD2. Germline V gene lookup returns CDR1 LNHDA and CDR2 SQIVND (reference sequence). The CDR3 is 14 residues long. The trim removed 4 bases at V and 5 bases at J, leaving 7 bases unmatched. For the CDR3, the DNA is TGTGCCAGTAGTAACGGGGGGGCGGTCCACGAGCAGTACTTC. It encodes CASSNGGAVHEQYF. The complete variable domain, with remaining parts taken from reference TRBV19 and TRBJ2-7, reads DGGITQSPKYLFRKEGQNVTLSCEQNLNHDAMYWYRQDPGQGLRLIYYSQIVNDFQKGDIAEGYSVSREKKESFPLTVTSAQKNPTAFYLCASSNGGAVHEQYFGPGTRLTVT.

This chain joins TRBV7-6 and TRBJ2-2; 9 nucleotides agree with TRBD2. Losses at the gene ends were 3 bases for V and 4 bases for J; bases not matched to a gene: 15. This CDR3 is built from 19 residues. Germline CDR1 is SGHVS and CDR2 is FNYEAQ. The CDR3 region is CASSFSVGAGGPSTGELFF. Written as DNA, the CDR3 is TGTGCCAGCAGCTTCTCCGTCGGGGCGGGGGGGCCGAGCACCGGGGAGCTGTTTTTT.